This TCR beta chain was identified in a study of T cell repertoires and Cas9 in healthy adults. Study summary: Characterization of SpCas9-reactive CD4 and CD8 T cells covered multi-effector potency, cytotoxicity and lineage. Points from the study as a whole: In vitro, SpCas9-reactive Tregs were reported to curb effector T cell proliferation and function.

Looked up from germline, CDR1 is LNHDA and CDR2 is SQIVND (reference sequence). V was pared by 6 bases and J by 10 bases, with 13 bases of the junction left unmatched. The CDR3 is 15 residues long. Profiled with immunoSEQ multiplex PCR; TCRdb holds only in-frame clones, not every one. This table holds roughly 23,000 clones, 91% found once. Remarks on this clone: No antigen is known for it.

The clonotype comes from a human donor in good health. Sequences were obtained from CD4+ effector T cells (CD127+, CD25-, CD137-, CD154-) from PBMCs; culture status not recorded. The chain is built from TRBV19 and TRBJ2-1; 9 positions match TRBD2. The CDR3 sequence is CASRKYSGGLGEQFF. In nucleotides, the CDR3 is TGTGCCAGTAGGAAATATAGCGGGGGCCTCGGAGAGCAGTTCTTC.